This T cell receptor (beta chain) came from a study of blood T cell repertoires in COVID-19. V gave up 3 bases and J gave up 3 bases, with 17 bases separating them. CDR1 is MNHEY, CDR2 SMNVEV, per germline (reference sequence). This CDR3 is built from 16 residues. Methods used by the authors: From reference gene primer amplification, estimates of nucleated cell counts were derived. Assay: immunoSEQ multiplex PCR; the TCRdb copy retains only in-frame clones and omits some. That table supplies the V and J calls and clone size; D and trimming were determined from the DNA. The profile shows about 200,000 clones, about 86% of them singletons.

The specimen sequenced was peripheral blood. The sequence was obtained from a woman in her 70s with acute or convalescent COVID-19. V usage is TRBV27 and J usage is TRBJ1-1; tentative D call: TRBD1 (5 bases). The chain's CDR3 is CASSFQTTVGDTEAFF. For the CDR3, the DNA is TGTGCCAGCAGTTTCCAGACGACAGTTGGGGACACTGAAGCTTTCTTT.